This T cell receptor (beta chain) was sequenced during a study of OX40 agonist ivuxolimab in advanced cancers. With respect to the entire study: The costimulatory receptor OX40 (CD134) was targeted by ivuxolimab, a fully human IgG2 agonistic monoclonal antibody. Intravenous ivuxolimab was administered to patients every 2 weeks at six dose levels: 0.01, 0.1, 0.3, 1.5, 3 and 10 mg/kg. Of the 50 or so patients in dose escalation, 19 had hepatocellular carcinoma, roughly 15 had melanoma, 9 had renal cell carcinoma and 9 had head and neck cancer. In the dose-escalation cohort, 70% to 90% of patients were male, and the mean age was around 60 years with a range of roughly 20 to 79. Patients were allowed to have had prior anti-PD-1, anti-PD-L1 or anti-CTLA-4 therapy, and around 43% of the dose-escalation patients had been treated with checkpoint inhibitors. Partial responses occurred in three dose-escalation patients, of whom one had hepatocellular carcinoma and two had cutaneous melanoma. The purpose of peripheral TCRbeta sequencing was to test whether ivuxolimab changed TCR sequence diversity and led to clonal T-cell expansion. The monotherapy dose-escalation portion (N of about 50 patients) of the phase I ivuxolimab trial is reported in the paper. What the authors observed across the whole study: In partial responders in the 0.1-3.0 mg/kg groups, normalized peripheral clonal expansion was found to be among the lowest, especially among CD8+ T cells. Clonal expansion of both CD4+ and CD8+ blood T cells was observed from baseline to week 6 at doses 0.1 to 3.0 mg/kg. Antigen specificity was not determined for the clonally expanded peripheral T cells. Low levels of normalized T-cell clonal expansion were also shown by some nonresponding patients. On average, CD8+ T cells showed more expanded clones than CD4+ T cells after ivuxolimab.

The germline V gene provides CDR1 ENHRY and CDR2 SYGVKD. The CDR3 starts with the cysteine, ends with the phenylalanine, and has 13 residues. The DNA shown is the 39-base CDR3, in frame from base 1. V loses 0 bases, J loses 4 bases, and the germline ends lie 6 bases apart. Genomic DNA was isolated from the sorted cells so that the TCRbeta CDR3 region could be sequenced. The immunoSEQ Assay was used to sequence the TCRbeta CDR3 regions. In TCRdb, the immuneACCESS table is reduced to in-frame sequences with V and J assigned. These tables do not hold every clone; where another copy was compared, an unresolved V gene accounts for under half, and the others remain unexplained. Counted in this sample were tens of thousands of clones; 75% to 90% of them appeared once. Approximately 10% of the sample rests with the top ten. The trial excluded patients who had a history of autoimmune disease or who were on systemic immunosuppression. Peripheral blood for TCR sequencing was collected from all dose cohorts at baseline, on cycle 4 day 1, and on cycle 7 day 1. The samples were drawn from a first-in-human, open-label, multicenter phase I dose-escalation trial of ivuxolimab. Adults with locally advanced or metastatic head and neck squamous cell, hepatocellular, melanoma or renal cell carcinoma were enrolled in the trial. Before TCR sequencing, CD4+ T cells and CD8+ T cells from peripheral blood were sorted into separate populations.

On this clone itself: Its specific antigen is unknown. The sample holds no much larger clone one base away, and base qualities are not on file.

This sequence originates from an adult with an advanced solid tumor such as melanoma, head and neck, liver or kidney cancer. Sample: CD4+ or CD8+ T cells sorted from blood, taken in a trial of the OX40 agonist ivuxolimab. The V and J segments used are TRBV10-3 and TRBJ1-1; no D segment can be confidently identified. The CDR3 reads CAISESAGTEAFF. In nucleotides, the sequence is TGTGCCATCAGTGAGTCTGCGGGCACTGAAGCTTTCTTT.